This T cell receptor (beta chain) was captured in a study of shared clonotypes between healthy human individuals. The CDR3 is 15 amino acids. Per the germline V gene, CDR1 is MNHNS and CDR2 is SASEGT. The V end lost 10 bases, the J end lost 0 bases, and 18 bases lay between the germline ends. Generated by immunoSEQ multiplex PCR, the TCRdb table keeps only in-frame clones and is missing some. The profile shows millions of clones, 85% to 95% of them singletons. The source is a man between 18 and 35 years old in good health. Some clones in this sample may be carry-over from other donors' samples. This rearrangement joins TRBV6-1 to TRBJ1-1; TRBD1 might be the D (5 bases). Sequenced: naive CD4+ T cells from PBMCs. Subset denoted: CD45RA+ positively selected. CDR3 protein: CAINDEGILNTEAFF. The CDR3 region has the DNA TGTGCCATAAATGATGAGGGGATTTTGAACACTGAAGCTTTCTTT.